The sequence of this TCR beta chain was determined in a study of shared clonotypes between healthy human individuals. Investigators spread the genomic DNA of each subset evenly over several immunoSEQ plates. Clones were sequenced by immunoSEQ multiplex PCR, and TCRdb holds only the in-frame ones, with some missing. The repertoire includes roughly 2 million clones, roughly 95% of them detected once, and roughly 0.13% sits in the top ten. V shed 4 bases and J shed 0 bases, with 12 bases lying between them. The CDR3 has 15 amino acids. From germline, CDR1 is MGHDK and CDR2 SYGVNS. Notes on this clone: The antigen remains unidentified.

Whole-study findings and limits: Represented diversity, genetic and exposure-history alike, was limited by few donors. Naive subsets, compared against memory subsets, generally had larger estimated richness values.

Both subsets, CD45RA+ naive and CD45RA-negative memory, were split from the CD4+ cells. The genes are TRBV25-1 and TRBJ1-2, with D possibly TRBD1 on 6 matching bases. The material sequenced was naive CD4+ T cells sorted from blood. The subset: CD45RA+ positively selected. The receptor comes from a man aged 18 to 30 in good health. In DNA form, the CDR3 reads TGTGCCAGCAGTGCCGTGGACAGAGCTAACTATGGCTACACCTTC. It is translated as CASSAVDRANYGYTF.